A single sample gave rise to the 22 T cell receptor beta chains below, sequenced in a study of blood T cells in healthy people across ages. The authors ran a second PCR of about 7 to 12 cycles using a sample-barcoded 5' primer and a J-beta primer mix. MiXCR was run by TCRdb on the 5' RACE reads, yielding one entry per CDR3 protein. The sample has roughly 1.5 million distinct CDR3 sequences; approximately 43% are singletons. Sequences were obtained from blood. The receptors here all came from a young woman in good health.

J is TRBJ2-1 and V is TRBV20-1; tentative D call: TRBD1 (6 bases). CDR1 and CDR2 (germline): DFQATT, SNEGSKA (reference sequence). V was clipped by 4 bases and J by 8 bases, with 9 bases between them. CDR3 length equals 11 residues. The CDR3 DNA sequence: TGCAGTGCTAACAGGGCCCATGAGCAGTTCTTC. Its protein product is CSANRAHEQFF.

The gene calls are TRBV29-1 and TRBJ2-1; D is ambiguous. Trimming took 5 bases from V and 4 from J, leaving 6 bases between them. The CDR3 spans 11 residues. The germline V gene has CDR1 SQVTM and CDR2 ANQGSEA. The DNA for the CDR3 is TGCAGCGTTCAACAGTACAATGAGCAGTTCTTC. Residues: CSVQQYNEQFF.

In the case of this clonotype: A read error may account for a junction end that differs from germline. The chain recombines TRBV4-1 with TRBJ2-7, with 9 bases that match TRBD1. Germline values: CDR1 MGHRA, CDR2 YSYEKL. This CDR3 has 15 residues. As DNA, the CDR3 is TGCGCCAGAAGCCAAACCGGGACAGGGACCTACGAGCAGTACTTC. This sequence encodes CARSQTGTGTYEQYF.

The CDR3 reads CASSLKKGGNTEAFF. CDR3 nucleotide sequence: TGTGCCAGCAGCTTAAAGAAGGGTGGGAACACTGAAGCTTTCTTT. V usage is TRBV7-3 and J usage is TRBJ1-1; the D is unclear. Germline CDR1 reads SGHTA; CDR2 reads FQGTGA. The CDR3 covers 15 residues. V lost 1 base and J lost 1, with 10 bases in between.

The gene calls are TRBV5-1 and TRBJ1-4; 7 bases match TRBD1. The germline gives CDR1 SGHRS, CDR2 YFSETQ. The CDR3 runs 18 residues. Trimming removed 5 bases from V and 0 bases from J; junction bases left unmatched: 13. The DNA for the CDR3 is TGCGCCAGCAGGAGTCGAGGGGGCAACGAGGCAACTAATGAAAAACTGTTTTTT. It is translated as CASRSRGGNEATNEKLFF.

The genes are TRBV7-9 and TRBJ1-1; the D gene is possibly TRBD1 (6 bases). The germline V gene has CDR1 SEHNR and CDR2 FQNEAQ (reference sequence). Deletions cut 1 base from V and 1 base from J, with 10 bases between. The CDR3 sequence is 15 residues long. The CDR3 protein is CASSLVAGANTEAFF. CDR3 DNA: TGTGCCAGCAGCTTAGTGGCAGGGGCGAACACTGAAGCTTTCTTT.

V usage is TRBV9 and J usage is TRBJ2-5, with TRBD2 matching over 11 bases. Germline V gene lookup returns CDR1 SGDLS and CDR2 YYNGEE. There are 16 residues in the CDR3. V was pared by 3 bases and J by 5 bases, with 9 bases of the junction left unmatched. This CDR3 reads CASSAGLAGGAETQYF. The CDR3 DNA reads TGTGCCAGCAGCGCTGGCCTAGCGGGAGGTGCGGAGACCCAGTACTTC.

This clonotype was recorded a few times. The rearrangement links TRBV20-1 to TRBJ2-7; the D gene is possibly TRBD2 (5 bases). Germline assignment: CDR1 DFQATT and CDR2 SNEGSKA (reference sequence). The CDR3 spans 13 residues. V was pared by 1 base and J by 2 bases, with 9 bases between. The CDR3 coding sequence is TGCAGTGCTAGAGCGCTAGCTCCCTACGAGCAGTACTTC. Translation: CSARALAPYEQYF.

This clonotype has more than one count but fewer than ten. V is TRBV20-1 and J is TRBJ1-1, with D tentatively TRBD1 (6 bases). Per the germline V gene, CDR1 is DFQATT and CDR2 is SNEGSKA (reference sequence). This CDR3 has 13 residues. Trimming left V 5 bases short and J 1 base short, with 11 bases between. CDR3 amino acids: CSAPGQTNTEAFF. The CDR3 DNA is TGCAGTGCTCCGGGACAAACGAACACTGAAGCTTTCTTT.

The chain recombines TRBV7-9 with TRBJ2-7, with 10 bases fitting TRBD2. The V gene's germline CDR1 is SEHNR and CDR2 FQNEAQ (reference sequence). V lost 6 bases, J lost 4 bases, and 12 bases stayed unmatched. The CDR3 totals 16 residues. The CDR3 nucleotides are TGTGCCAGCAGTAAAGGGGCTAGCGGGAGCCCTTACGAGCAGTACTTC. Translating it yields CASSKGASGSPYEQYF. Variable domain in full (rest from reference TRBV7-9 and TRBJ2-7): DTGVSQNPRHKITKRGQNVTFRCDPISEHNRLYWYRQTLGQGPEFLTYFQNEAQLEKSRLLSDRFSAERPKGSFSTLEIQRTEQGDSAMYLCASSKGASGSPYEQYFGPGTRLTVT.

A note on this clonotype: At one of its ends the junction is not consistent with the germline gene, which may arise from a read error. The V call is TRBV18, the J call TRBJ1-5; D is undetermined. CDR1 is KGHSH and CDR2 is LQKENI in the germline V gene. The CDR3 sequence is 15 residues long. The CDR3 loop reads CAGSLSGITYQPQHF. The CDR3, as DNA: TGTGCCGGCTCACTCTCCGGGATAACTTATCAGCCCCAGCATTTT.

This clonotype was counted only a few times. The CDR3: CASSETYSWNEQFF. The DNA for the CDR3 is TGCGCCAGCAGTGAAACTTACTCTTGGAATGAGCAGTTCTTC. This chain uses TRBV10-2 with TRBJ2-1, with D hard to call. V was shortened by 3 bases and J by 7 bases, with 13 bases between the two germline ends. From germline, CDR1 is WSHSY and CDR2 SAAADI. The CDR3 is 14 residues long.

This clonotype was counted a few times. The gene calls are TRBV6-2 or TRBV6-3 and TRBJ2-1, with D perhaps TRBD2 (6 bases). The CDR3 runs to 15 residues. Germline V gives CDR1 MNHEY, CDR2 SVGEGT. The germline V and J ends were trimmed by 5 bases and 3 bases, with 14 bases remaining between them. CDR3 in DNA: TGTGCCAGCAGTATCTCGCGGGGCCTCTACAATGAGCAGTTCTTC. It yields the protein CASSISRGLYNEQFF.

This clonotype appeared a few times. The chain links TRBV25-1 to TRBJ2-7, with 11 bases identical to TRBD2. There are 13 residues in the CDR3. From germline, CDR1 is MGHDK and CDR2 SYGVNS. The J segment lost 5 bases and the V segment lost 9 bases, leaving 6 bases of the junction unmatched. CDR3 amino acids: CASIAGGSHEQYF. CDR3 nucleotides: TGTGCCAGTATAGCGGGGGGGTCTCACGAGCAGTACTTC.

This chain links TRBV4-3 with TRBJ1-1; a possible D gene is TRBD1 (5 bases). Per the germline V gene, CDR1 is LGHNA and CDR2 is YSLEER. The CDR3 length is 16 residues. V was clipped by 5 bases and J by 1 base, with 17 bases between them. This CDR3 reads CASSSRNLGENTEAFF. The CDR3 region has the DNA TGCGCCAGCAGCTCCCGAAACCTGGGGGAGAACACTGAAGCTTTCTTT.

The table lists this clonotype with a few counts. The gene calls are TRBV9 and TRBJ2-1; D remains ambiguous. V was cut by 0 bases and J by 5 bases, with 6 bases left in between. The germline V gene has CDR1 SGDLS and CDR2 YYNGEE. CDR3 length equals 13 residues. CDR3 sequence: CASSVGIDNEQFF. CDR3 in DNA: TGTGCCAGCAGCGTAGGGATCGACAATGAGCAGTTCTTC.

This clonotype was counted a few times. The CDR3, as DNA: TGCAGTGCTAGGGAAATTGGACAGGGGGACCACGAGCAGTACTTC. Translation gives CSAREIGQGDHEQYF. V is TRBV20-1 and J is TRBJ2-7; TRBD1 aligns across 10 bases. Per germline, CDR1 DFQATT and CDR2 SNEGSKA (reference sequence). The CDR3 covers 15 residues. V lost 3 bases, J lost 5 bases, and 10 bases stayed unmatched.

The chain uses TRBV27 and TRBJ2-7; D is perhaps TRBD1 (5 bases). V lost 7 bases and J 7 bases, leaving 14 bases between the germline ends. Germline V CDR1 and CDR2: MNHEY, SMNVEV (reference sequence). There are 12 residues in the CDR3. CDR3: CASKPGLGEQYF. Here the CDR3 DNA reads TGTGCCAGCAAGCCAGGGTTGGGTGAGCAGTACTTC.

The V gene is TRBV4-1, the J gene TRBJ2-1; TRBD2 agrees at 7 bases. Germline CDR1 MGHRA, CDR2 YSYEKL. V shed 5 bases and J 4 bases; nucleotides not matched to a gene: 11. The CDR3 is made up of 16 amino acids. In nucleotides, the CDR3 is TGCGCCAGCAGCATTCTGGGACTAACCTCTTACAATGAGCAGTTCTTC. Amino acid sequence: CASSILGLTSYNEQFF.

V and J are TRBV10-3 and TRBJ2-3, with TRBD1 as a possible D gene (6 bases). V was shortened by 4 bases and J by 11 bases, with 10 bases between the two germline ends. Germline lookup yields CDR1 ENHRY and CDR2 SYGVKD. The CDR3 contains 11 residues. The CDR3 protein is CAISGGGRQYF. Here the CDR3 DNA reads TGTGCCATCAGTGGAGGGGGACGGCAGTATTTT.

The chain couples TRBV2 to TRBJ2-2, with D hard to call. The V gene's germline CDR1 is SNHLY and CDR2 FYNNEI. CDR3 length: 14 residues. The germline V and J ends were trimmed by 3 bases and 1 base, with 6 bases remaining between them. CDR3 residues: CASSDYQNTGELFF. DNA of the CDR3: TGTGCCAGCAGTGACTACCAGAACACCGGGGAGCTGTTTTTT. The variable domain in full, with the rest retrieved from reference TRBV2 and TRBJ2-2, is EPEVTQTPSHQVTQMGQEVILRCVPISNHLYFYWYRQILGQKVEFLVSFYNNEISEKSEIFDDQFSVERPDGSNFTLKIRSTKLEDSAMYFCASSDYQNTGELFFGEGSRLTVL.

This chain uses TRBV7-9 with TRBJ2-1, with 8 nucleotides matching TRBD2. V shed 6 bases and J 2 bases; nucleotides not matched to a gene: 9. The CDR3 runs 16 residues. Germline CDR1 and CDR2: SEHNR and FQNEAQ (reference sequence). This chain's CDR3 is CASSSAPGGPYNEQFF. In DNA, the CDR3 is TGTGCCAGCAGTTCAGCACCGGGGGGGCCCTACAATGAGCAGTTCTTC.